This T cell receptor beta chain was captured by sequencing in a study of shared clonotypes between healthy human individuals (dated by TCRdb to the early 2020s). Turning to the overall study: The cohort comprised a couple of women and a few men aged 18 to 49 years. To estimate repertoire size and how much clonotypes are shared between individuals, the study performed deep sequencing of blood TCR repertoires from roughly five healthy adults. Per donor, leukapheresis produced somewhere between about 0.85 and 9.5 billion PBMCs. To increase sequencing depth and limit assay-specific biases, different laboratories used diverse techniques to prepare libraries and sequence TCR repertoires. Per donor, three plates each were used for CD4 naive and CD4 memory, two for CD8 naive, and one for CD8 memory. Here is what the overall study found, with its caveats: Compared with non-shared clonotypes, the clonotypes found in all four sorted-subset donors had higher generation probabilities. Pairwise subsampling led to the expectation that sequencing depth would affect the degree of clonotype sharing among donors. Rarefaction of sorted-subset datasets indicated incomplete sequencing despite the large sequencing depth. Larger estimated clonotype richness was generally found for naive subsets than for memory subsets. The small number of donors limited the genetic and exposure-history diversity represented. Sampling was restricted to blood, and TCR repertoires in tissue are likely to differ from TCR repertoires in blood. Across a few donors, roughly 5% of naive CD4, roughly 3.5% of naive CD8, under 2.5% of memory CD4, and 0.4% of memory CD8 clonotypes were shared.

TCR CDR3 regions were amplified from genomic DNA by multiplex PCR using the deep immunoSEQ assay. Extracted genomic DNA from each cell subset was spread evenly across all wells of several immunoSEQ 96-well plates, with each plate serving as a replicate. Each replicate PCR for sorted subsets received roughly 0.2 ug genomic DNA, equal to tens of thousands of T cell genomes. Purified libraries were measured with a Qubit 3.0 fluorometer, size-checked on a Bioanalyzer 2100, and measured again with the KAPA Library Quantification kit. Every immunoSEQ 96-well plate was sequenced on a dedicated single-read 150-cycle Illumina NextSeq 550 flow cell. Regarding the original processing steps: Because the immunoSEQ output held only junctional sequences and lacked quality scores, the filtering could not match the filtering applied to full-length reads. Sequences were annotated with PyIR, a Python wrapper for IgBLAST v1.9, and V/J genes and CDR3 were assigned using IMGT germline references. Any read was removed if the V/J assignment was weak (E-value above 1e-6), the CDR3 was missing, or the read contained stop codons, out-of-frame junctions, or ambiguous translated residues. V3J clonotypes were defined by identical inferred V gene, J gene, and CDR3 amino acid sequence. Percentage overlap between repertoires was calculated by dividing the number of shared unique clonotypes by the size of the smaller repertoire. RTK rarefaction, the Chao1 estimator, and Recon v2.1 estimates of unobserved clonotypes were used to assess repertoire richness. OLGA was used to compute generation probabilities for all TCRbeta clonotypes that the gDNA method yielded from a few donors. TCRdb holds this immuneACCESS table with in-frame rearrangements only. Some clones are missing; in checked studies, unresolved V genes explain under half, and the rest has no known cause. The V and J calls and clone size were taken over from that table, and D and trimming were inferred from the DNA. The sample yields a few hundred thousand clones; more than 95% were counted once. Clones ranked in the top ten supply around 0.057% of the sample.

Taken from the germline V gene, the CDR1 and CDR2 loops are MDHEN and SYDVKM. The CDR3 measures 13 amino acids from cysteine to phenylalanine. Of all the DNA, just the CDR3 is kept, 39 bases in frame from base 1. V is pared back by 10 bases and J by 5 bases, with 15 bases lying between the germline termini. Concerning this clone: The target of this receptor is not known. Base-call qualities are not available, and no considerably larger clone is one nucleotide away.

Donors were healthy HIV-negative adults with no recently reported acute infections or vaccinations. Every donor was a Caucasian adult living in Nashville, Tennessee, USA. CD4+ T cells were enriched by magnetic negative selection; naive cells were then positively selected on CD45RA, and the negative fraction formed the memory subset. After blood collection by leukapheresis, PBMCs were isolated using Ficoll-Histopaque density gradient centrifugation and then cryopreserved in the vapor phase of liquid nitrogen. Purity and quantity of every magnetically sorted T cell population were checked by analytical flow cytometry. From each sorted fraction, genomic DNA was isolated and quantified by UV absorbance on a Nanodrop 2000c.

Sequenced input: naive CD4+ T cells sorted from blood. Explained via the paper, the cell subset or site label denotes: CD45RA+ positively selected. The TCR originated in a woman between 25 and 40 years old in good health. The chain couples TRBV28 to TRBJ1-5, with TRBD1 tentatively as D gene (6 bases match). Here the CDR3 is given as CATRYRAYQPQHF. The nucleotide sequence is TGTGCCACCAGATACAGGGCTTATCAGCCCCAGCATTTT.